This T cell receptor (beta chain) was sequenced in a study of blood T cell repertoires in COVID-19. Study in general: From T cells, B-cell-depleted T cells, or PBMCs came the material, which was cDNA or gDNA.

Original methodology: Cell counts per sample came from amplifying reference gene primers. This table comes from immunoSEQ multiplex PCR, and its TCRdb copy is limited to in-frame clones, with some not included. The DNA gave D and trimming, while V, J and clone size come from that table. The table includes 90,000 to 100,000 clones, 70% to 90% detected once. V lost 5 bases and J lost 8; bases outside the gene matches: 7. Germline V gene data show CDR1 as MDHEN and CDR2 as SYDVKM. This CDR3 contains 15 residues. This sequence was found in a man aged 65 to 79 with acute or convalescent COVID-19. Specimen: peripheral blood. The V gene is TRBV28, the J gene TRBJ1-4, with 11 bases that match TRBD1. The CDR3, as DNA: TGTGCCAGCAGTCCTCCTGGGACAGGGGGAGAAAAACTGTTTTTT. Translated, it gives CASSPPGTGGEKLFF.